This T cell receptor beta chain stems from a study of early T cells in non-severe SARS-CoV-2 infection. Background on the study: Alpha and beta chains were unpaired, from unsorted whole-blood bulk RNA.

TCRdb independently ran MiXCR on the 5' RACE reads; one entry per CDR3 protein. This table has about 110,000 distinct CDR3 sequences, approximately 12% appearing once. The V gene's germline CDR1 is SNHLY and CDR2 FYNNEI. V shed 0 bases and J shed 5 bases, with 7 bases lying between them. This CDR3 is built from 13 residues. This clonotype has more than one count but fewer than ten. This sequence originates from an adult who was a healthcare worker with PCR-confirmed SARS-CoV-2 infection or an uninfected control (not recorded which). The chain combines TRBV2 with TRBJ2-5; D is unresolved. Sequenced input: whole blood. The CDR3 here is CASSEAALETQYF. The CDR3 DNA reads TGTGCCAGCAGTGAAGCGGCTCTTGAGACCCAGTACTTC.